Below, 4 T cell receptor beta chains from the same sample are listed, as sequenced in a study of identical twins. TCRdb reprocessed the 5' RACE reads via MiXCR and lists one record per CDR3 protein. The table has fewer than 250,000 distinct CDR3 sequences, 6% to 8.5% seen once. Another study also made use of these data, one on yellow fever vaccine responses in identical twins.

The sequenced sample consisted of CD8+ T cells sorted from blood. Receptor source: a woman aged 18-30 years in good health.

This clonotype appeared many times. This sequence joins TRBV12-3 or TRBV12-4 and TRBJ1-1; D is ambiguous. Trimming took 1 base from V and 7 from J, leaving 7 bases between them. This CDR3 contains 12 residues. In nucleotides, the CDR3 is TGTGCCAGCAGTTTAGGGTCAAGTGAAGCTTTCTTT. Encoded protein: CASSLGSSEAFF.

This clonotype was observed at least ten times. CDR3 sequence (DNA): TGTGCCAGCAGCGTGCTACTAGCGGGAGGCCCTCTGGGCACAGATACGCAGTATTTT. It yields the protein CASSVLLAGGPLGTDTQYF. The gene calls are TRBV9 and TRBJ2-3, with 12 bases aligning to TRBD2. CDR1 is SGDLS, CDR2 YYNGEE, per germline. Unmatched junction bases numbered 11, after V lost 2 bases and J lost 1 base. CDR3 size: 19 residues.

This clonotype has at least ten counts. The chain recombines TRBV15 with TRBJ2-1; 13 bases line up with TRBD2. The trim removed 0 bases at V and 7 bases at J, leaving 3 bases unmatched. The germline V gene encodes CDR1 LNHNV and CDR2 YYDKDF (reference sequence). CDR3 length: 16 amino acids. The CDR3, as DNA: TGTGCCACCAGCAGAGAACTAGCGGGAGGGCCAAATGAGCAGTTCTTC. It codes for CATSRELAGGPNEQFF. Complete variable domain (other parts from reference TRBV15 and TRBJ2-1): DAMVIQNPRYQVTQFGKPVTLSCSQTLNHNVMYWYQQKSSQAPKLLFHYYDKDFNNEADTPDNFQSRRPNTSFCFLDIRSPGLGDTAMYLCATSRELAGGPNEQFFGPGTRLTVL.

There are a few counts of this clonotype. The CDR3: CASSRSTEGAHSGANVLTF. CDR3 DNA sequence: TGTGCCAGCAGCCGATCGACTGAGGGGGCCCACTCTGGGGCCAACGTCCTGACTTTC. The chain has TRBV11-1 and TRBJ2-6, with 7 bases fitting TRBD1. The trim removed 5 bases at V and 0 bases at J, leaving 13 bases unmatched. From germline, CDR1 is SGHAT and CDR2 FQDESV (reference sequence). The CDR3 runs to 19 residues. Variable domain in full (rest from reference TRBV11-1 and TRBJ2-6): EAEVAQSPRYKITEKSQAVAFWCDPISGHATLYWYRQILGQGPELLVQFQDESVVDDSQLPKDRFSAERLKGVDSTLKIQPAELGDSAMYLCASSRSTEGAHSGANVLTFGAGSRLTVL.